The rows below give T cell receptor beta chains drawn from one sample of a study of CD8 T cells in Susac syndrome. TCRdb reprocessed the immunoSEQ multiplex PCR reads via MiXCR and lists one record per CDR3 protein. The sample yields approximately 230,000 distinct CDR3 sequences, about 93% seen once. The specimen was CD4+ T cells from PBMCs. These receptors all come from a human donor with multiple sclerosis. CDR3s include the opening cysteine and the closing phenylalanine or tryptophan. Each record gives: clone size, V gene, J gene, CDR3 length, D gene, CDR3 DNA, CDR3 protein. D genes are given only for firm matches. Clone size is stated in some rows and not others, as once, few, many or a class when expanded.

size: once
V: TRBV6-5
J: TRBJ2-1
length: 15
D: TRBD2
DNA: TGTGCCAGCAGTTACGGACTAGCGGTATACAATGAGCAGTTCTTC
CDR3: CASSYGLAVYNEQFF

size: -
V: TRBV15
J: TRBJ1-1
length: 14
D: TRBD1
DNA: TGTGCCACCAGCAGAGGACAGGGGAACACTGAAGCTTTCTTT
CDR3: CATSRGQGNTEAFF

size: -
V: TRBV11-1
J: TRBJ2-7
length: 12
D: -
DNA: TGTGCCAGCAGCTCAGGGTCATACGAGCAGTACTTC
CDR3: CASSSGSYEQYF

size: once
V: TRBV4-1
J: TRBJ2-3
length: 15
D: TRBD1
DNA: TGCGCCAGCAGCCCCGGACAGGGGGGCACAGATACGCAGTATTTT
CDR3: CASSPGQGGTDTQYF

size: once
V: TRBV6-4
J: TRBJ2-1
length: 12
D: -
DNA: TGTGCCAGCAGTCACCCGGGGGCTGAGCAGTTCTTC
CDR3: CASSHPGAEQFF

size: -
V: TRBV5-1
J: TRBJ2-3
length: 16
D: TRBD2
DNA: TGCGCCAGCAGCCGAGCGGGAGAATATAGCACAGATACGCAGTATTTT
CDR3: CASSRAGEYSTDTQYF

size: -
V: TRBV30
J: TRBJ1-4
length: 14
D: -
DNA: TGTGCCTGGAGTAAGAACCTTGGGAGGGAAAAACTGTTTTTT
CDR3: CAWSKNLGREKLFF

size: -
V: TRBV11-2
J: TRBJ2-5
length: 15
D: -
DNA: TGTGCCAGCAGCTTGGGTCTCGGGATTGGGGAGACCCAGTACTTC
CDR3: CASSLGLGIGETQYF

size: once
V: TRBV20-1
J: TRBJ2-7
length: 13
D: TRBD1
DNA: TGCAGTGCTAACACGGACAGGACAGGGGAGCAGTACTTC
CDR3: CSANTDRTGEQYF

size: -
V: TRBV9
J: TRBJ2-6
length: 17
D: -
DNA: TGTGCCAGCAGCGTAGACACAGGGAGGAGTGAGGCCAACGTCCTGACTTTC
CDR3: CASSVDTGRSEANVLTF

size: -
V: TRBV28
J: TRBJ2-5
length: 14
D: -
DNA: TGTGCCAGCAGTTTCAGGGGGACGTCGGGGGCCCAGTACTTC
CDR3: CASSFRGTSGAQYF

size: -
V: TRBV2
J: TRBJ1-1
length: 13
D: -
DNA: TGTGCCAGCAGTGCCCCAGGGAACACTGAAGCTTTCTTT
CDR3: CASSAPGNTEAFF

size: -
V: TRBV19
J: TRBJ1-2
length: 14
D: -
DNA: TGTGCCAGTAGTATCCTGACAGAAGTTTCGGGCTACACCTTC
CDR3: CASSILTEVSGYTF

size: once
V: TRBV6-5
J: TRBJ2-2
length: 15
D: -
DNA: TGTGCCACCCGGAAAGGATGGGGCGGGACCGGGGAGCTGTTTTTT
CDR3: CATRKGWGGTGELFF

size: -
V: TRBV18
J: TRBJ1-2
length: 13
D: -
DNA: TGTGCCAGCCTCACCTCCAGTGTGGGTGGCTACACCTTC
CDR3: CASLTSSVGGYTF

size: -
V: TRBV25-1
J: TRBJ2-5
length: 16
D: TRBD2
DNA: TGTGCCAGCAGTCCACCAAGGGGCGGGAGGCTCGAGACCCAGTACTTC
CDR3: CASSPPRGGRLETQYF

size: -
V: TRBV5-1
J: TRBJ2-2
length: 15
D: -
DNA: TGCGCCAGCAGCTTGTTGGGGGACTACACCGGGGAGCTGTTTTTT
CDR3: CASSLLGDYTGELFF

size: -
V: TRBV7-8
J: TRBJ1-2
length: 15
D: -
DNA: TGTGCCAGCAGCTTAGCGGGGGAGACTAACTATGGCTACACCTTC
CDR3: CASSLAGETNYGYTF

size: -
V: TRBV3-1
J: TRBJ2-1
length: 14
D: -
DNA: TGTGCCAGCAGCCTCCAGGGACAGCGGGATGAGCAGTTCTTC
CDR3: CASSLQGQRDEQFF

size: once
V: TRBV6-4
J: TRBJ2-2
length: 16
D: TRBD1
DNA: TGTGCCAGCAGTGAAAAGGGACAGGAGAACACCGGGGAGCTGTTTTTT
CDR3: CASSEKGQENTGELFF

size: -
V: TRBV2
J: TRBJ1-2
length: 14
D: -
DNA: TGTGCCAGCATTGAGGAGACCTCGAACTATGGCTACACCTTC
CDR3: CASIEETSNYGYTF

size: -
V: TRBV5-1
J: TRBJ1-1
length: 15
D: -
DNA: TGCGCCAGCAGCTTGGTCGCAGGGGCGAACACTGAAGCTTTCTTT
CDR3: CASSLVAGANTEAFF

size: -
V: TRBV20-1
J: TRBJ1-5
length: 15
D: -
DNA: TGCAGTGCTAGAGATCTTCCATCCCCCAATCAGCCCCAGCATTTT
CDR3: CSARDLPSPNQPQHF

size: once
V: TRBV20-1
J: TRBJ2-1
length: 15
D: TRBD2
DNA: TGCAGTGCTCCCCGACTAGCGGGGGACGACAATGAGCAGTTCTTC
CDR3: CSAPRLAGDDNEQFF

size: -
V: TRBV5-1
J: TRBJ2-3
length: 18
D: TRBD2
DNA: TGCGCCAGCAGCCCAGGACTAGCGGGGGTTCCTGGCACAGATACGCAGTATTTT
CDR3: CASSPGLAGVPGTDTQYF

size: -
V: TRBV12-3/TRBV12-4
J: TRBJ1-1
length: 12
D: -
DNA: TGTGCCAGTCTGGGGGACGGTACTGAAGCTTTCTTT
CDR3: CASLGDGTEAFF

size: -
V: TRBV6-4
J: TRBJ1-1
length: 15
D: -
DNA: TGTGCCAGCAGTGACTCAACCGTGGTGGGCACTGAAGCTTTCTTT
CDR3: CASSDSTVVGTEAFF

size: -
V: TRBV11-2
J: TRBJ2-1
length: 13
D: TRBD1
DNA: TGTGCCAGCAGCTGGACAGGGGTTAATGAGCAGTTCTTC
CDR3: CASSWTGVNEQFF

size: -
V: TRBV28
J: TRBJ2-7
length: 14
D: TRBD1
DNA: TGTGCCAGCAGCCCGACAGGGGTTACGGGCGAGCAGTACTTC
CDR3: CASSPTGVTGEQYF

size: -
V: TRBV5-6
J: TRBJ1-1
length: 18
D: TRBD1
DNA: TGTGCCAGCAGCCGTCCCGGGACAGGGGAGTGGGGGTACACTGAAGCTTTCTTT
CDR3: CASSRPGTGEWGYTEAFF

size: -
V: TRBV7-3
J: TRBJ2-5
length: 13
D: -
DNA: TGTGCCAGCAGCCCGGACAGACGAGAGACCCAGTACTTC
CDR3: CASSPDRRETQYF

size: -
V: TRBV6-5
J: TRBJ2-1
length: 13
D: -
DNA: TGTGCCAGCAGTTACGGGGCTAACAATGAGCAGTTCTTC
CDR3: CASSYGANNEQFF